Listed below are T cell receptor beta chains from one sample, sequenced in a study of blood T cell repertoires in COVID-19. Profiling relied on immunoSEQ multiplex PCR, and the TCRdb table lists in-frame clones only, not all of them. Of 98,000 or so clones in the sample, under 90% were seen once. The sample consisted of peripheral blood. All receptors come from a man in his sixties with COVID-19, enrolled during active disease. CDR3s include the opening cysteine and the closing phenylalanine or tryptophan. A D gene is named only where the DNA matches it firmly. For some rows the clone size is stated as once, few or many, or as a class when expanded; others skip it.

abundance	d_gene	v_gene	j_gene	CDR3nt	CDR3aa
few	NA	TRBV19	TRBJ1-5	TGTGCCAGTAGTATTGAGGCGGCGGATTATAGCAATCAGCCCCAGCATTTT	CASSIEAADYSNQPQHF
NA	TRBD1	TRBV4-2	TRBJ1-4	TGTGCCAGCAGCCCTGGACAGGGCGCAGAAAAACTGTTTTTT	CASSPGQGAEKLFF
NA	NA	TRBV11-2	TRBJ1-2	TGTGCCAGCAGCTTAGTAGGAGGGTTAGGCTACACCTTC	CASSLVGGLGYTF
NA	TRBD2	TRBV7-8	TRBJ2-1	TGTGCCAGCAGCCCGGGACTAGCGAGTTATGAGCAGTTCTTC	CASSPGLASYEQFF
NA	TRBD2	TRBV5-8	TRBJ2-2	TGTGCCAGCAGCCAAACCGGGACTAGCGGGAGCACCGGGGAGCTGTTTTTT	CASSQTGTSGSTGELFF
few	TRBD2	TRBV5-1	TRBJ2-1	TGCGCCAGCAGGGAGGCGGGAGGGCGTTCCTACAATGAGCAGTTCTTC	CASREAGGRSYNEQFF
NA	NA	TRBV30	TRBJ1-5	TGTGCCTGGAGTGTAGGGATTCCAGGGAACAATCAGCCCCAGCATTTT	CAWSVGIPGNNQPQHF
NA	TRBD2	TRBV18	TRBJ2-3	TGTGCCAGCTCACCTAGCGGGAATGCTGAAGATACGCAGTATTTT	CASSPSGNAEDTQYF
NA	TRBD1	TRBV28	TRBJ1-3	TGTGCCAACCAGGGGGGTCCTGGAAACACCATATATTTT	CANQGGPGNTIYF
NA	TRBD1	TRBV10-2	TRBJ2-7	TGCGCCAGCAGTGAGTCGGGACAGACTTACTACGAGCAGTACTTC	CASSESGQTYYEQYF
NA	NA	TRBV18	TRBJ1-2	TGTGCCAGCTCCCCGGGGGACCCCCTAAACTATGGCTACACCTTC	CASSPGDPLNYGYTF
NA	TRBD2	TRBV3-1/TRBV3-2	TRBJ2-3	TGTGCCAGCAGCCTTACTAGCGGCAGCTTAGATACGCAGTATTTT	CASSLTSGSLDTQYF
NA	NA	TRBV11-3	TRBJ2-7	TGTGCCAGCAGCTTAGGAAGTAGCGTCTACGAGCAGTACTTC	CASSLGSSVYEQYF
NA	NA	TRBV12-3/TRBV12-4	TRBJ2-5	TGTGCCAGCAGTTTTTGGAGTCAAGAGACCCAGTACTTC	CASSFWSQETQYF
NA	TRBD2	TRBV10-2	TRBJ2-2	TGCGCCAGCAGTGAAAGCGGGAGGGATGTCGGGGAGCTGTTTTTT	CASSESGRDVGELFF
NA	TRBD1	TRBV13	TRBJ2-1	TGTGCCAGCAGCTCCTCGGGACAGGGGGCATTCAACAATGAGCAGTTCTTC	CASSSSGQGAFNNEQFF
NA	TRBD2	TRBV10-2	TRBJ2-7	TGCGCCAGCAGTGAGTCTGGGAGGGCTAGCGGGGCCTACGAGCAGTACTTC	CASSESGRASGAYEQYF
NA	TRBD2	TRBV29-1	TRBJ2-2	TGCAGCGTTGGTAGCGGGAGGGCCCTCGACACCGGGGAGCTGTTTTTT	CSVGSGRALDTGELFF
NA	NA	TRBV6-2/TRBV6-3	TRBJ2-7	TGTGCCAGCAGTTACCCCAGGTGGGGGGCCTACGAGCAGTACTTC	CASSYPRWGAYEQYF
NA	NA	TRBV27	TRBJ2-7	TGTGCCAGCAGTTTGGGGAGGACAAGCTACGAGCAGTACTTC	CASSLGRTSYEQYF
NA	TRBD1	TRBV19	TRBJ2-1	TGTGCCAGTAGTAGGGGACAGGGTCAATCCTACAATGAGCAGTTCTTC	CASSRGQGQSYNEQFF
once	TRBD1	TRBV7-3	TRBJ2-1	TGTGCCAGCAGCTTATTAGTGACAGGGGTGGGCAATGAGCAGTTCTTC	CASSLLVTGVGNEQFF
NA	TRBD1	TRBV15	TRBJ1-6	TGTGCCACCAGCAGAGATGGACTTTTGCAGGGGGCAATTAATTCACCCCTCCACTTT	CATSRDGLLQGAINSPLHF
NA	NA	TRBV3-1/TRBV3-2	TRBJ2-7	TGTGCCAGCAGCACCGGAGTCTCCTACGAGCAGTACTTC	CASSTGVSYEQYF
NA	NA	TRBV5-1	TRBJ1-1	TGCGCCAGCAGCTGGGGCGGTACTGAAGCTTTCTTT	CASSWGGTEAFF
NA	TRBD2	TRBV29-1	TRBJ2-1	TGCAGCGCCGGGACTAGCGGGAGTATTGAGCAGTTCTTC	CSAGTSGSIEQFF
NA	NA	TRBV6-4	TRBJ2-2	TGTGCCAGCAGTGACTCAGCAGGGGCCGAAACGAACACCGGGGAGCTGTTTTTT	CASSDSAGAETNTGELFF
NA	TRBD2	TRBV7-9	TRBJ2-7	TGTGCCAGCTCGGGGGGGCTTTACGAGCAGTACTTC	CASSGGLYEQYF
NA	TRBD1	TRBV18	TRBJ2-1	TGTGCCAGCTCACTCCCGACAGGGGACAATGAGCAGTTCTTC	CASSLPTGDNEQFF
NA	TRBD2	TRBV5-1	TRBJ2-1	TGCGCCAGCAGCTTGGGGACTAGCGGTTACAATGAGCAGTTCTTC	CASSLGTSGYNEQFF